The clone carrying this T cell receptor (beta chain) was counted only a few times. The antigen remains unidentified. Using its own MiXCR run on the 5' RACE reads, TCRdb lists one record per CDR3 protein. The sample lists some 1,700,000 distinct CDR3 sequences, about 32% occurring once. The entry originates in a study of identical twins. Germline assignment: CDR1 MNHEY and CDR2 SMNVEV (reference sequence). Trimming stripped 3 bases from V and 6 bases from J, with 15 bases between. The CDR3 spans 14 residues. The study's findings and limits: Its conclusions, products of cross-sectional statistical analysis, did not come from following the same donors.

V usage is TRBV27 and J usage is TRBJ2-7; TRBD1 is a possible D gene (5 bases). The sample taken for sequencing was cord blood. This TCR was sampled from a newborn girl in good health. Here the CDR3 DNA reads TGTGCCAGCAGTTTCCGACAGCTCCCTGGCGAGCAGTACTTC. It encodes CASSFRQLPGEQYF.